The next 12 T cell receptor beta chains were all read from a single sample in a study of Ad26.COV2.S vaccination and SARS-CoV-2 variants. The repertoire was sequenced with immunoSEQ multiplex PCR; TCRdb's copy has only in-frame clones and lacks some. The table lists 350,000 to 450,000 clones, about 92% of them singletons. Sequences were derived from peripheral blood, sampled after recovery from COVID-19. The receptors here all came from a human donor who had recovered from COVID-19.

The rearrangement joins TRBV4-1 to TRBJ1-6; D is unclear. V lost 4 bases, J lost 7 bases, and 11 bases lay in between. The germline gives CDR1 MGHRA, CDR2 YSYEKL. The CDR3 spans 14 residues. DNA of the CDR3: TGCGCCAGCAGCCTACTGACCTTGAATTCACCCCTCCACTTT. Translation: CASSLLTLNSPLHF.

The J gene is TRBJ1-5, the V gene TRBV28; no reliable D call. The CDR3 covers 16 residues. Looked up from germline, CDR1 is MDHEN and CDR2 is SYDVKM. The V and J ends lost 7 bases and 4 bases respectively, with 20 bases between them. In DNA, the CDR3 is TGTGCCAGCACCACCTTAGTTCGGGATTTGAATCAGCCCCAGCATTTT. Protein: CASTTLVRDLNQPQHF.

This clone has only one observation. DNA of the CDR3: TGCGCCAGCAGCTTGAATGGCGGGGAGAACACCGGGGAGCTGTTTTTT. Translating it yields CASSLNGGENTGELFF. The chain employs TRBV5-1 and TRBJ2-2, with D possibly TRBD2 on 6 matching bases. The length of the CDR3 is 16 residues. Germline V gene sequence: CDR1 SGHRS, CDR2 YFSETQ. V lost 1 base and J 1 base, leaving 11 bases between the germline ends.

The chain has TRBV6-2 or TRBV6-3 and TRBJ2-2; no clear D. The V gene lost 2 bases and the J gene lost 3 bases, with 7 bases spanning the gap. The CDR3 has 14 residues. CDR1 is MNHEY, CDR2 SVGEGT, per germline. The CDR3 nucleotides are TGTGCCAGCAGTTACACAGATTACACCGGGGAGCTGTTTTTT. Residues: CASSYTDYTGELFF.

The chain combines TRBV5-4 with TRBJ2-7; 9 nucleotides match TRBD1. V dropped 1 base and J dropped 0; count of bases not matched to a gene: 8. This CDR3 has 17 residues. Germline V lookup: CDR1 SGHNT, CDR2 YYREEE (reference sequence). In DNA form, the CDR3 reads TGTGCCAGCAGCTTGCCCGGGGGACAGGGCCCCTCCTACGAGCAGTACTTC. The encoded protein is CASSLPGGQGPSYEQYF.

V and J are TRBV7-8 and TRBJ1-4; TRBD1 might be the D (6 bases). The germline V gene encodes CDR1 SGHVS and CDR2 FQNEAQ. V was trimmed by 5 bases and J by 7 bases, leaving 20 bases between them. CDR3 length: 16 amino acids. As DNA, the CDR3 is TGTGCCAGCAGCGAGGGCCCGGCAGGGGTAATTGAAAAACTGTTTTTT. It yields the protein CASSEGPAGVIEKLFF. Supplemented by reference TRBV7-8 and TRBJ1-4, the full variable domain reads GAGVSQSPRYKVAKRGQDVALRCDPISGHVSLFWYQQALGQGPEFLTYFQNEAQLDKSGLPSDRFFAERPEGSVSTLKIQRTQQEDSAVYLCASSEGPAGVIEKLFFGSGTQLSVL.

CDR3 residues: CASSLTEYTEAFF. CDR3 in DNA: TGTGCCAGCAGCTTAACAGAGTACACTGAAGCTTTCTTT. The chain has TRBV5-6 and TRBJ1-1; no reliable D call. V lost 2 bases and J lost 3, with 8 bases in between. The germline CDR1 and CDR2 sequences are SGHDT and YYEEEE. This CDR3 contains 13 residues.

This chain joins TRBV18 and TRBJ2-7, with TRBD1 identical over 9 bases. Germline values: CDR1 KGHSH, CDR2 LQKENI. J was trimmed by 4 bases and V by 3 bases; bases with no gene match: 7. CDR3 length: 15 residues. CDR3 sequence (DNA): TGTGCCAGCTCACCCCCGGGACAGGGTATTTACGAGCAGTACTTC. Its translation is CASSPPGQGIYEQYF.

This sequence joins TRBV27 and TRBJ2-2; D unclear. Germline V gives CDR1 MNHEY, CDR2 SMNVEV (reference sequence). The CDR3 loop spans 18 amino acids. Trimming removed 0 bases at V and 4 bases at J, with 18 bases between. The CDR3 DNA sequence: TGTGCCAGCAGTTTATCGCACGACATCCATCTCAGCACCGGGGAGCTGTTTTTT. This translates into CASSLSHDIHLSTGELFF.

The genes are TRBV11-2 and TRBJ1-6; D not resolved. V was pared by 1 base and J by 0 bases, with 4 bases between. CDR3 length: 15 amino acids. The germline gives CDR1 SGHAT, CDR2 FQNNGV. DNA for the CDR3: TGTGCCAGCAGCTTAGGAAGCTCCTATAATTCACCCCTCCACTTT. Translated, it gives CASSLGSSYNSPLHF.

A single count supports this clone. J is TRBJ1-3 and V is TRBV11-2; no definite D call. This CDR3 spans 15 amino acids. V lost 4 bases to trimming and J lost 7 bases, with 17 bases between them. The germline CDR1 and CDR2 sequences are SGHAT and FQNNGV. The CDR3 spells CASSSTLYRDNTIYF. The CDR3 DNA sequence: TGTGCCAGCAGCTCCACCTTGTATAGGGATAACACCATATATTTT.

The genes are TRBV7-2 and TRBJ1-1; D perhaps matches TRBD1 (5 bases). V was clipped by 1 base and J by 0 bases, with 9 bases between them. Germline V gene lookup returns CDR1 SGHTA and CDR2 FQGNSA. The CDR3 spans 15 residues. As DNA, the CDR3 is TGTGCCAGCAGCTTAGGGGACTCCATGAACACTGAAGCTTTCTTT. Its translation: CASSLGDSMNTEAFF.